Presented here are 26 T cell receptor beta chains from one specimen sequenced in a study of T cell responses to AZD1222 COVID-19 vaccine (dated by TCRdb to the early 2020s). The time point label, read with the paper, signifies: about 28 days (+/-7) after the second vaccine dose. The library was generated by the immunoSEQ multiplex PCR assay. Imported from immuneACCESS, the table was reduced by TCRdb to in-frame sequences with V and J called. These copies leave out some clones; in studies compared against another copy, an unresolved V gene accounts for under half, and the cause of the remainder is not known. This sample gives 90,000 to 130,000 clones in total; around nine tenths of them show up just once. The ten largest account for about 16% of the sample. Sequences were derived from peripheral blood, sampled 28 days after the second AZD1222 dose. The receptor set was obtained from an adult who received the AZD1222 COVID-19 vaccine.

The chain couples TRBV11-2 to TRBJ1-3; possibly TRBD1 for D (6 bases). Trimming stripped 3 bases from V and 2 bases from J, with 14 bases between. This CDR3 is 16 amino acids long. Germline V gene lookup returns CDR1 SGHAT and CDR2 FQNNGV. CDR3 in DNA: TGTGCCAGCAGCTTGGGGGGACAACGGGCTGGAAACACCATATATTTT. Translation: CASSLGGQRAGNTIYF. The full variable domain, with the rest looked up from reference TRBV11-2 and TRBJ1-3, is EAGVAQSPRYKIIEKRQSVAFWCNPISGHATLYWYQQILGQGPKLLIQFQNNGVVDDSQLPKDRFSAERLKGVDSTLKIQPAKLEDSAVYLCASSLGGQRAGNTIYFGEGSWLTVV.

The chain has TRBV6-5 and TRBJ2-7, with D possibly TRBD2 on 5 matching bases. V was pared by 0 bases and J by 3 bases, with 15 bases between. The CDR3 loop spans 16 amino acids. Per the germline V gene, CDR1 is MNHEY and CDR2 is SVGAGI. The CDR3 nucleotides read TGTGCCAGCAGTTACTCGATTGGGCGGGTAATCTACGAGCAGTACTTC. The encoded protein is CASSYSIGRVIYEQYF.

This clone was found once. The V and J genes are TRBV11-2 and TRBJ1-3; D not certain. CDR3 length: 14 amino acids. Germline V lookup: CDR1 SGHAT, CDR2 FQNNGV. Between the trimmed V and J ends, which lost 5 bases and 1 base, there was a span of 9 bases. In DNA form, the CDR3 reads TGTGCCAGCAGCCAAAGCCATTCTGGAAACACCATATATTTT. It is translated as CASSQSHSGNTIYF.

The genes are TRBV2 and TRBJ2-7; a weak D match, TRBD1 (6 bases). Trimming removed 7 bases from V and 2 bases from J, with 12 bases in between. CDR1 and CDR2 (germline): SNHLY, FYNNEI. The CDR3 contains 13 residues. CDR3 nucleotide sequence: TGTGCCAGCAAGGGATGGGACACCTACGAGCAGTACTTC. Translation gives CASKGWDTYEQYF.

This clone is a singleton in its sample. J is TRBJ1-2 and V is TRBV6-2 or TRBV6-3; no firm D call. Germline CDR1 and CDR2: MNHEY and SVGEGT. Trimming took off 4 bases at V and 2 bases at J, with 8 bases between the two ends. The length of the CDR3 is 13 residues. The CDR3 loop is CASSSDRNYGYTF. DNA for the CDR3: TGTGCCAGCAGTTCGGACCGAAACTATGGCTACACCTTC.

The chain combines TRBV27 with TRBJ2-7; TRBD1 agrees at 10 bases. V lost 6 bases and J lost 3; bases outside the gene matches: 5. The germline V gene has CDR1 MNHEY and CDR2 SMNVEV (reference sequence). This CDR3 has 14 residues. The CDR3 DNA reads TGTGCCAGCAGCCTGGGACAGGGGTTCTACGAGCAGTACTTC. This translates into CASSLGQGFYEQYF.

The chain joins TRBV18 to TRBJ2-6, with 10 bases matching TRBD1. In germline, CDR1 is KGHSH, CDR2 LQKENI. The CDR3 has 17 residues. The junction had 2 bases not matched to a gene; V was cut back by 3 bases and J by 0 bases. The DNA of the CDR3 is TGTGCCAGCTCACCCGGGACAGGGGACTCTGGGGCCAACGTCCTGACTTTC. Translated, it gives CASSPGTGDSGANVLTF. The full variable domain, in which reference TRBV18 and TRBJ2-6 provide the parts outside the CDR3, is NAGVMQNPRHLVRRRGQEARLRCSPMKGHSHVYWYRQLPEEGLKFMVYLQKENIIDESGMPKERFSAEFPKEGPSILRIQQVVRGDSAAYFCASSPGTGDSGANVLTFGAGSRLTVL.

V usage is TRBV27 and J usage is TRBJ2-7; TRBD1 might be the D (6 bases). Germline assignment: CDR1 MNHEY and CDR2 SMNVEV (reference sequence). The CDR3 spans 16 residues. Trimming left V 5 bases short and J 4 bases short, with 21 bases between. The CDR3 DNA reads TGTGCCAGCAGTCCCCTCTACCGGGACATCTTTTACGAGCAGTACTTC. This sequence encodes CASSPLYRDIFYEQYF.

This rearrangement joins TRBV3-1 (or the pseudogene TRBV3-2) to TRBJ1-5; TRBD1 might be the D (5 bases). The CDR3 runs to 14 residues. Germline V gene sequence: CDR1 LGHDT, CDR2 YNNKEL (reference sequence). The V and J ends lost 1 base and 6 bases respectively, with 10 bases between them. The CDR3 coding sequence is TGTGCCAGCAGCCAAGCGACAGAGGTTCAGCCCCAGCATTTT. Amino acid sequence: CASSQATEVQPQHF.

The CDR3, as DNA: TGTGCCAGCAGCCCCGGGGCCAAAAACATTCAGTACTTC. Its translation is CASSPGAKNIQYF. The chain couples TRBV7-9 to TRBJ2-4; D gene ambiguous. V lost 5 bases to trimming and J lost 1 base, with 6 bases between them. Germline CDR1 SEHNR, CDR2 FQNEAQ (reference sequence). The CDR3 has 13 amino acids. Combining the CDR3 with reference TRBV7-9 and TRBJ2-4 gives the whole variable domain DTGVSQNPRHKITKRGQNVTFRCDPISEHNRLYWYRQTLGQGPEFLTYFQNEAQLEKSRLLSDRFSAERPKGSFSTLEIQRTEQGDSAMYLCASSPGAKNIQYFGAGTRLSVL.

The genes are TRBV29-1 and TRBJ1-2; tentative D call: TRBD1 (5 bases). The ends were cut back, 1 base at V and 8 bases at J, with 11 bases in the middle. The germline CDR1 and CDR2 sequences are SQVTM and ANQGSEA. The CDR3 is 12 amino acids. In DNA, the CDR3 is TGCAGCGTTGAAGGGCAGGGTAAGGGCTACACCTTC. This sequence encodes CSVEGQGKGYTF.

This clone has only one observation. The V and J genes are TRBV28 and TRBJ1-1; D not certain. The CDR3 totals 11 residues. Trimming left V 5 bases short and J 6 bases short, with 7 bases between. Germline loops: CDR1 MDHEN, CDR2 SYDVKM. The CDR3 DNA is TGTGCCAGCAGTCGGAGGGCTGAAGCTTTCTTT. As protein: CASSRRAEAFF.

V gene TRBV6-5 combines with J gene TRBJ1-1; D not resolved. Germline CDR1 reads MNHEY; CDR2 reads SVGAGI. V dropped 6 bases and J dropped 5 bases, with 13 bases sitting between them. The CDR3 loop spans 13 amino acids. The CDR3 nucleotides read TGTGCCAGCAGCCGTAACAAGGTGACTGAAGCTTTCTTT. It specifies CASSRNKVTEAFF.

The chain employs TRBV24-1 and TRBJ2-1, with a weak D call TRBD1 (5 bases). The V and J ends lost 4 bases and 14 bases respectively, with 14 bases between them. Germline lookup yields CDR1 KGHDR and CDR2 SFDVKD. This CDR3 has 12 amino acids. CDR3 coding DNA: TGTGCCACCAGTGACCGACAGAGTATTGAGTTCTTC. This translates into CATSDRQSIEFF.

This CDR3 reads CASRGQGMDGYTF. The CDR3 DNA reads TGTGCCAGTAGAGGGCAGGGGATGGATGGCTACACCTTC. This chain links TRBV19 with TRBJ1-2, with D possibly being TRBD1 (6 bases). The CDR3 consists of 13 residues. Deletions cut 6 bases from V and 6 bases from J, with 14 bases between. Per the germline V gene, CDR1 is LNHDA and CDR2 is SQIVND (reference sequence).

The genes are TRBV19 and TRBJ1-5; no clear D gene. With 0 bases removed from V and 7 bases from J, the gap between germline ends came to 13 bases. Germline lookup yields CDR1 LNHDA and CDR2 SQIVND (reference sequence). The CDR3 consists of 15 residues. In DNA form, the CDR3 reads TGTGCCAGTAGTATAGATGGTAAAGGAGCCCAGCCCCAGCATTTT. Its protein product is CASSIDGKGAQPQHF.

The chain uses TRBV4-2 and TRBJ2-1, with D possibly being TRBD2 (6 bases). V gave up 1 base and J gave up 0 bases, with 10 bases separating them. Germline CDR1 is LGHNA and CDR2 is YNFKEQ. The CDR3 runs 16 residues. CDR3 nucleotide sequence: TGTGCCAGCAGCCAAGCGAGGGACTCCTCCTACAATGAGCAGTTCTTC. Residues: CASSQARDSSYNEQFF.

The count of this clone is one. The gene calls are TRBV18 and TRBJ2-1, with 9 bases fitting TRBD2. J gave up 6 bases and V 3 bases, and 6 bases lay outside the gene matches. CDR3 size: 15 residues. Looked up from germline, CDR1 is KGHSH and CDR2 is LQKENI. For the CDR3, the DNA is TGTGCCAGCTCACCCAGGGTAGCGGGGGTCAATGAGCAGTTCTTC. Translation gives CASSPRVAGVNEQFF.

This clone was seen more than once but under ten times. V gene TRBV11-2 combines with J gene TRBJ1-3; D is uncertain. V was clipped by 0 bases and J by 2 bases, with 8 bases between them. Germline V lookup: CDR1 SGHAT, CDR2 FQNNGV. The length of the CDR3 is 15 residues. The CDR3 loop is CASSLDRGPGNTIYF. The CDR3 DNA follows: TGTGCCAGCAGCTTAGATCGGGGTCCTGGAAACACCATATATTTT.

This clone appeared a few times. The chain employs TRBV3-1 (or the pseudogene TRBV3-2) and TRBJ1-6; 7 bases match TRBD1. V lost 0 bases and J lost 10; bases outside the gene matches: 6. Germline lookup yields CDR1 LGHDT and CDR2 YNNKEL (reference sequence). This CDR3 region has 15 residues. The CDR3, as DNA: TGTGCCAGCAGCCAAGAGTATACAGGGGCCTCACCCCTCCACTTT. Residues: CASSQEYTGASPLHF.

This clone was detected once. V usage is TRBV24-1 and J usage is TRBJ1-1; D gene unclear. The V end was cut by 3 bases, the J end by 0 bases, with 13 bases between. Per germline, CDR1 KGHDR and CDR2 SFDVKD. The CDR3 extends over 16 amino acids. Here the CDR3 DNA reads TGTGCCACCAGTGATGGTGACGTCGATATGAACACTGAAGCTTTCTTT. This sequence encodes CATSDGDVDMNTEAFF.

The chain recombines TRBV6-6 with TRBJ2-4, with TRBD2 matching over 10 bases. The germline V gene encodes CDR1 MNHNY and CDR2 SVGAGI (reference sequence). J was trimmed by 5 bases and V by 5 bases; bases with no gene match: 6. The CDR3 has 15 residues. CDR3 sequence reads: CASSRNGLAENIQYF. The DNA of the CDR3 is TGTGCCAGCAGTAGAAATGGACTAGCGGAAAACATTCAGTACTTC.

In this sample, this clone turned up a few times. The chain links TRBV7-6 to TRBJ1-2; perhaps TRBD1 as D (5 bases). Trimming took off 2 bases at V and 6 bases at J, with 10 bases between the two ends. This CDR3 is built from 13 residues. CDR1 and CDR2 from the germline V gene are SGHVS and FNYEAQ. The chain's CDR3 is CASSLHQGDGYTF. The CDR3 DNA is TGTGCCAGCAGCTTACACCAGGGAGATGGCTACACCTTC. Full variable domain (missing parts from reference TRBV7-6 and TRBJ1-2): GAGVSQSPRYKVTKRGQDVALRCDPISGHVSLYWYRQALGQGPEFLTYFNYEAQQDKSGLPNDRFSAERPEGSISTLTIQRTEQRDSAMYRCASSLHQGDGYTFGSGTRLTVV.

The gene calls are TRBV5-1 and TRBJ2-3; D possibly uses TRBD1 or TRBD2 (6 bases each). The CDR3 totals 14 residues. V lost 0 bases to trimming and J lost 2 bases, with 7 bases between them. Germline V lookup: CDR1 SGHRS, CDR2 YFSETQ. This chain's CDR3 is CASSLGGATDTQYF. CDR3 nucleotides: TGCGCCAGCAGCTTGGGGGGGGCCACAGATACGCAGTATTTT.

V usage is TRBV6-6 and J usage is TRBJ2-7; D unresolved. The CDR3 extends over 16 amino acids. CDR1 and CDR2 (germline): MNHNY, SVGAGI (reference sequence). V dropped 5 bases and J dropped 2 bases, with 19 bases sitting between them. CDR3 protein: CASSDFRVTGAYEQYF. The CDR3 nucleotides read TGTGCCAGCAGTGACTTCCGGGTCACGGGTGCCTACGAGCAGTACTTC.

The J gene is TRBJ1-2, the V gene TRBV11-3, with 8 bases identical to TRBD1. The germline V gene encodes CDR1 SGHNT and CDR2 YENEEA. The CDR3 totals 12 residues. After removal of 5 bases from V and 14 bases from J, the junction contained 10 bases not matched to a gene. This CDR3 reads CASSAVDRAFTF. The CDR3 nucleotides are TGTGCCAGCAGCGCAGTGGACAGGGCCTTTACCTTC. Full variable domain (rest looked up from reference TRBV11-3 and TRBJ1-2): EAGVVQSPRYKIIEKKQPVAFWCNPISGHNTLYWYLQNLGQGPELLIRYENEEAVDDSQLPKDRFSAERLKGVDSTLKIQPAELGDSAVYLCASSAVDRAFTFGSGTRLTVV.